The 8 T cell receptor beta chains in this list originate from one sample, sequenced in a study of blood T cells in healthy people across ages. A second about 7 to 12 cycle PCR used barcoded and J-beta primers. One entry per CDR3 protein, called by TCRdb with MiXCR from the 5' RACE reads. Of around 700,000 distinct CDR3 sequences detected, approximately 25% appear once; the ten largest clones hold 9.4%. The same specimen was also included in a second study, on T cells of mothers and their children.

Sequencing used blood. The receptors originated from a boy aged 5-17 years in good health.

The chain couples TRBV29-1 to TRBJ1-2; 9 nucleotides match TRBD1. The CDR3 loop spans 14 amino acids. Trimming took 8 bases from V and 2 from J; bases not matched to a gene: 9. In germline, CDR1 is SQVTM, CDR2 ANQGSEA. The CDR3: CSLGGTGRNYGYTF. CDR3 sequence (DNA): TGCAGCCTTGGCGGGACAGGGCGCAACTATGGCTACACCTTC.

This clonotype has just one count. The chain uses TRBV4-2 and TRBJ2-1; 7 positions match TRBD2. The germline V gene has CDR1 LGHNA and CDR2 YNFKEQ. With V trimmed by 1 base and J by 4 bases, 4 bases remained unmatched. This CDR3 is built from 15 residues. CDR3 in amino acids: CASSQVGTTYNEQFF. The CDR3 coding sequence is TGTGCCAGCAGCCAAGTTGGGACTACTTACAATGAGCAGTTCTTC.

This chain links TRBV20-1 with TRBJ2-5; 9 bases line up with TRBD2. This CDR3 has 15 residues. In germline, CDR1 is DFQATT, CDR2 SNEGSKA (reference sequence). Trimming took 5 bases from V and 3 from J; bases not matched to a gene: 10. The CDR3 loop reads CSAPRLADDKETQYF. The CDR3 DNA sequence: TGCAGTGCTCCCCGACTAGCGGACGATAAAGAGACCCAGTACTTC.

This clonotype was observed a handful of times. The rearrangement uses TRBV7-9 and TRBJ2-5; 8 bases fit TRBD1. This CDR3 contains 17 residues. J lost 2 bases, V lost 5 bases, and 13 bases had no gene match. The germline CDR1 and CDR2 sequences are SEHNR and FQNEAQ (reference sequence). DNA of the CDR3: TGTGCCAGCAGCCAACTCACCATTCACAGGGGGCAAGAGACCCAGTACTTC. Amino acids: CASSQLTIHRGQETQYF. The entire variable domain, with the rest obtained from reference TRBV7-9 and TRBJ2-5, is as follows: DTGVSQNPRHKITKRGQNVTFRCDPISEHNRLYWYRQTLGQGPEFLTYFQNEAQLEKSRLLSDRFSAERPKGSFSTLEIQRTEQGDSAMYLCASSQLTIHRGQETQYFGPGTRLLVL.

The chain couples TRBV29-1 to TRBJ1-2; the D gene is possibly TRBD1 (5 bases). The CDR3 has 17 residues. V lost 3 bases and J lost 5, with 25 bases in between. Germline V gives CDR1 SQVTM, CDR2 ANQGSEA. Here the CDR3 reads CSVDARELDYSKYGYTF. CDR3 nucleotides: TGCAGCGTTGACGCCAGGGAACTCGATTATTCCAAATATGGCTACACCTTC.

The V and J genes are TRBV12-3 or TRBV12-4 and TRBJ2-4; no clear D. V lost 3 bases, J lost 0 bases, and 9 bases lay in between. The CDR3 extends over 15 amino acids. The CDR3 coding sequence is TGTGCCAGCAGTTTGAACACCCTAGCCAAAAACATTCAGTACTTC. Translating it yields CASSLNTLAKNIQYF.

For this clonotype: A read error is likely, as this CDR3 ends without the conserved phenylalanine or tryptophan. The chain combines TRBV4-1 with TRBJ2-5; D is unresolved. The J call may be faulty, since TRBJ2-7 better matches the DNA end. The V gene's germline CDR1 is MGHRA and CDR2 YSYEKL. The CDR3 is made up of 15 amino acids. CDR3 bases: TGCGCCAGCAGCCAATGGGCTCCCCTTGCCTACGAGCAGTACCTC. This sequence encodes CASSQWAPLAYEQYL.

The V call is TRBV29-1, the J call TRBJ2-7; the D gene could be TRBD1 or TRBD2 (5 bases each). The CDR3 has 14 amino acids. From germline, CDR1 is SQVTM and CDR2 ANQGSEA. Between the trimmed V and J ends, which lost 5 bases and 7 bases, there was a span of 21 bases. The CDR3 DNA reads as TGCAGCGTTCCAACCGAAGGGGCAGGAGGTGAGCAGTACTTC. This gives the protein CSVPTEGAGGEQYF.